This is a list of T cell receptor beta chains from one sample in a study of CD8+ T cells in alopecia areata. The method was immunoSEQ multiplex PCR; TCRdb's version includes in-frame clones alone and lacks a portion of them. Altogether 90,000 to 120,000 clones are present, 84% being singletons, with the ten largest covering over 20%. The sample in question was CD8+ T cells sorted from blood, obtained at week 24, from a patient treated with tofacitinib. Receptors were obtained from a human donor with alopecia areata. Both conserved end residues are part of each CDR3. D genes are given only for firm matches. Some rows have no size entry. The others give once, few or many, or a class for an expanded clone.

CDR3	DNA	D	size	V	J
CASSQREGQGADTQYF	TGCGCCAGCAGCCAACGGGAGGGACAGGGAGCAGATACGCAGTATTTT	NA	NA	TRBV4-1	TRBJ2-3
CASKVLTGISYEQYF	TGTGCCAGCAAGGTCCTGACAGGGATAAGCTACGAGCAGTACTTC	TRBD1	NA	TRBV2	TRBJ2-7
CASSESRDIYEQYF	TGTGCCAGCAGTGAATCCCGGGACATCTACGAGCAGTACTTC	NA	NA	TRBV6-1	TRBJ2-7
CASSWLAAQETQYF	TGTGCCAGCAGCTGGCTAGCGGCCCAAGAGACCCAGTACTTC	TRBD2	medium-sized	TRBV7-9	TRBJ2-5
CASSIGTAGNTIYF	TGTGCCAGCAGCATTGGGACAGCTGGAAACACCATATATTTT	TRBD1	once	TRBV7-6	TRBJ1-3
CASSPGEGSDMYNEQFF	TGTGCCAGCAGCCCAGGGGAGGGCTCAGACATGTACAATGAGCAGTTCTTC	NA	NA	TRBV11-2	TRBJ2-1
CASSSRDRGVNTEAFF	TGTGCCAGCAGCTCCCGGGACAGGGGAGTGAACACTGAAGCTTTCTTT	TRBD1	once	TRBV5-8	TRBJ1-1
CASSQGQGAETQYF	TGTGCCAGCAGCCAAGGGCAGGGGGCAGAGACCCAGTACTTC	TRBD1	NA	TRBV4-2	TRBJ2-5
CASNPYRGELFF	TGTGCCAGCAACCCATACCGCGGGGAGCTGTTTTTT	NA	NA	TRBV5-8	TRBJ2-2
CAWGRNEKLFF	TGTGCCTGGGGGAGGAATGAAAAACTGTTTTTT	NA	NA	TRBV30	TRBJ1-4
CASSAGPLRAGEQFF	TGTGCCAGTAGCGCCGGGCCTCTCCGAGCGGGTGAGCAGTTCTTC	NA	NA	TRBV6-5	TRBJ2-1
CASKSKQGAGETQYF	TGTGCCAGCAAATCAAAACAGGGGGCGGGTGAGACCCAGTACTTC	TRBD1	NA	TRBV7-6	TRBJ2-5
CASSTNYRKTEAFF	TGTGCCAGTAGTACCAATTACAGAAAGACTGAAGCTTTCTTT	NA	NA	TRBV19	TRBJ1-1
CASNPTGVVTDTQYF	TGCGCCAGCAACCCGACAGGGGTAGTCACAGATACGCAGTATTTT	TRBD1	NA	TRBV5-1	TRBJ2-3
CASSISYPLNTEAFF	TGTGCCAGTAGTATCAGCTACCCATTGAACACTGAAGCTTTCTTT	NA	NA	TRBV19	TRBJ1-1
CASSLGTGGYNEQFF	TGTGCCAGCAGCCTGGGGACAGGGGGCTACAATGAGCAGTTCTTC	TRBD1	NA	TRBV5-6	TRBJ2-1
CASSPRQGQTYEQYF	TGTGCCAGCAGCCCCCGGCAGGGACAGACCTACGAGCAGTACTTC	TRBD1	few	TRBV7-9	TRBJ2-7
CATSRDRGHDEAFF	TGTGCCACCAGCAGAGATCGGGGGCATGATGAAGCTTTCTTT	NA	NA	TRBV15	TRBJ1-1
CASSSRGLDEQYF	TGTGCCAGCAGCTCTAGGGGGCTCGACGAGCAGTACTTC	TRBD1	NA	TRBV13	TRBJ2-7
CSGKQENTEAFF	TGCAGCGGGAAACAGGAGAACACTGAAGCTTTCTTT	NA	NA	TRBV29-1	TRBJ1-1
CASSQKGAGPDEQYF	TGTGCCAGCAGCCAGAAAGGGGCGGGTCCAGACGAGCAGTACTTC	NA	NA	TRBV4-1	TRBJ2-7
CASSPWPADTQYF	TGTGCCAGCTCACCGTGGCCGGCAGATACGCAGTATTTT	NA	NA	TRBV18	TRBJ2-3
CASSSGEYYGYTF	TGTGCCAGCAGCTCCGGGGAATACTATGGCTACACCTTC	NA	NA	TRBV7-9	TRBJ1-2
CAWSLGTASYGYTF	TGTGCCTGGAGTTTAGGGACAGCTTCTTATGGCTACACCTTC	TRBD1	NA	TRBV30	TRBJ1-2
CASRYLGQGTDTQYF	TGTGCCAGCAGATACTTAGGGCAGGGGACAGATACGCAGTATTTT	NA	NA	TRBV27	TRBJ2-3
CSVGERNTIYF	TGCAGCGTTGGGGAACGAAACACCATATATTTT	NA	once	TRBV29-1	TRBJ1-3
CASSSGGGGRLSYNEQFF	TGTGCCAGCAGCTCCGGGGGAGGGGGCCGCCTCTCCTACAATGAGCAGTTCTTC	NA	NA	TRBV7-9	TRBJ2-1
CASSFWGNTEAFF	TGTGCCAGCAGCTTCTGGGGGAACACTGAAGCTTTCTTT	NA	once	TRBV5-5	TRBJ1-1
CAWSTGLNTEAFF	TGTGCCTGGAGTACCGGGCTTAACACTGAAGCTTTCTTT	NA	NA	TRBV30	TRBJ1-1
CASRLNFLVMGYTF	TGTGCCAGCCGACTCAATTTTCTGGTTATGGGCTACACCTTC	NA	once	TRBV2	TRBJ1-2
CASSPGTSGNTDTQYF	TGTGCCAGCAGCCCGGGGACTAGCGGCAACACAGATACGCAGTATTTT	TRBD2	NA	TRBV5-4	TRBJ2-3
CASSKLQGINEKLFF	TGTGCCAGCAGTAAACTACAGGGAATTAATGAAAAACTGTTTTTT	NA	NA	TRBV25-1	TRBJ1-4
CASRGLAGGGEKLFF	TGTGCCAGCAGGGGTCTCGCGGGAGGGGGTGAAAAACTGTTTTTT	NA	NA	TRBV6-5	TRBJ1-4
CASSLGRGTEAFF	TGTGCCAGCAGCTTGGGCAGGGGTACTGAAGCTTTCTTT	NA	NA	TRBV5-6	TRBJ1-1
CASSITTVTTYEQYF	TGTGCCAGTAGTATCACGACAGTTACGACCTACGAGCAGTACTTC	NA	once	TRBV19	TRBJ2-7
CASSSPQSGGIQETQYF	TGTGCCAGCAGTTCCCCGCAGAGCGGGGGGATCCAAGAGACCCAGTACTTC	TRBD2	NA	TRBV27	TRBJ2-5
CASTRGGDTQYF	TGTGCCAGCACCCGAGGGGGGGATACGCAGTATTTT	NA	NA	TRBV5-6	TRBJ2-3
CASSVGSGGVRKRNEQFF	TGTGCCAGCAGCGTAGGCTCCGGGGGGGTGAGAAAGAGGAATGAGCAGTTCTTC	TRBD2	NA	TRBV9	TRBJ2-1
CASSPLRNTQYF	TGTGCCAGCAGCCCCCTTAGAAATACGCAGTATTTT	NA	NA	TRBV7-9	TRBJ2-3
CASSVGPRGSTDTQYF	TGTGCCAGCAGCGTAGGCCCCCGGGGAAGCACAGATACGCAGTATTTT	NA	NA	TRBV9	TRBJ2-3
CASRDSEGQPQHF	TGTGCCAGTAGGGACAGTGAGGGTCAGCCCCAGCATTTT	TRBD1	few	TRBV6-5	TRBJ1-5
CASSDRQISLSGANVLTF	TGTGCCAGCAGCGACCGACAGATTTCGCTCTCTGGGGCCAACGTCCTGACTTTC	NA	once	TRBV7-8	TRBJ2-6
CAISRTGGGETQYF	TGTGCCATCAGCCGGACAGGGGGCGGAGAGACCCAGTACTTC	TRBD1	few	TRBV10-3	TRBJ2-5
CASSQGGNTEAFF	TGTGCCAGCAGCCAAGGTGGGAACACTGAAGCTTTCTTT	NA	NA	TRBV14	TRBJ1-1
CASSHSGHATEAFF	TGTGCCAGCTCACATTCGGGACATGCCACTGAAGCTTTCTTT	NA	once	TRBV18	TRBJ1-1
CASSLGQGAIEQYF	TGTGCCAGCAGCCTGGGACAGGGGGCGATCGAGCAGTACTTC	TRBD1	NA	TRBV7-2	TRBJ2-7
CSVEVDNTDTQYF	TGCAGCGTCGAAGTGGACAATACAGATACGCAGTATTTT	NA	NA	TRBV29-1	TRBJ2-3
CASSSRISAEQYF	TGTGCCAGTAGTTCCAGGATAAGTGCCGAGCAGTACTTC	NA	NA	TRBV19	TRBJ2-7
CASSFGTSGVHNEQFF	TGTGCCAGCAGCTTTGGGACTAGCGGGGTACACAATGAGCAGTTCTTC	TRBD2	NA	TRBV7-8	TRBJ2-1
CASRSTGNEQYF	TGTGCCAGCAGGAGCACAGGGAACGAGCAGTACTTC	NA	NA	TRBV6-5	TRBJ2-7
CASSPYREGTEAFF	TGCGCCAGCAGCCCCTACAGGGAAGGCACTGAAGCTTTCTTT	NA	NA	TRBV5-1	TRBJ1-1
CASSVSGVQETQYF	TGTGCCAGCAGCGTGAGCGGGGTACAAGAGACCCAGTACTTC	TRBD2	once	TRBV5-6	TRBJ2-5
CASSGRTGGSETQYF	TGTGCCAGCAGCGGACGGACAGGGGGTAGTGAGACCCAGTACTTC	TRBD1	NA	TRBV7-9	TRBJ2-5
CASSDTETQYF	TGTGCCAGCAGCGACACGGAGACCCAGTACTTC	NA	NA	TRBV7-6	TRBJ2-5
CASSLSGAGEQYF	TGTGCCAGCAGCCTTTCCGGGGCGGGTGAGCAGTACTTC	NA	NA	TRBV14	TRBJ2-7
CASSRDRVSETQYF	TGTGCCAGCAGCCGGGACAGGGTGTCAGAGACCCAGTACTTC	TRBD1	NA	TRBV7-9	TRBJ2-5
CASSLVGEEQFF	TGCGCCAGCAGCTTGGTAGGGGAAGAGCAGTTCTTC	NA	once	TRBV5-1	TRBJ2-1
CASSPPTGITGELFF	TGTGCCAGCAGCCCCCCGACAGGGATAACCGGGGAGCTGTTTTTT	TRBD1	once	TRBV7-9	TRBJ2-2
CASSKRGGYNEQFF	TGTGCCAGCAGCAAGCGGGGGGGCTACAATGAGCAGTTCTTC	TRBD2	many	TRBV27	TRBJ2-1